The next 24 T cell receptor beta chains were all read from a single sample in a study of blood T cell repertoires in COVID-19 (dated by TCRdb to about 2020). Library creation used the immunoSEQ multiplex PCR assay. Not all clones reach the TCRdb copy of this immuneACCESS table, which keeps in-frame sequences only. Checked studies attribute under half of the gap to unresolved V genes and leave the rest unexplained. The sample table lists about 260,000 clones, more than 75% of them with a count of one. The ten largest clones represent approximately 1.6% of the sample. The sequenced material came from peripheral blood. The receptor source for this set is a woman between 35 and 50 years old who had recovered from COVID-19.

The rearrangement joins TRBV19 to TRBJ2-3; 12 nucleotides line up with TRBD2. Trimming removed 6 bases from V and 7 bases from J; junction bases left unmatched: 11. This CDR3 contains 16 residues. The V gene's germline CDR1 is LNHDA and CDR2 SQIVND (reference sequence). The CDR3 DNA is TGTGCCAGTAGCCCTAGGACTAGCGGGGATACAAATACGCAGTATTTT. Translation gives CASSPRTSGDTNTQYF.

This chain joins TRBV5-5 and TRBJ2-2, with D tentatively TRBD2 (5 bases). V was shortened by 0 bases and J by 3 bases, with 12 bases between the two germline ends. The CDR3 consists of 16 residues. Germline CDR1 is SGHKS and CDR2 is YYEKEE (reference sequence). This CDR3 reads CASSLVSGSDTGELFF. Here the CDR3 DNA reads TGTGCCAGCAGCTTGGTGTCGGGGTCGGACACCGGGGAGCTGTTTTTT.

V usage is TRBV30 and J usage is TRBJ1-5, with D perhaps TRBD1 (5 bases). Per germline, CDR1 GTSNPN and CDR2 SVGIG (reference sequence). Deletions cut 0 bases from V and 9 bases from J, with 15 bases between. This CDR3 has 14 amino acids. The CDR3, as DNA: TGTGCCTGGAGTGTAAAAGGGGCTCTCACGCCCCAGCATTTT. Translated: CAWSVKGALTPQHF.

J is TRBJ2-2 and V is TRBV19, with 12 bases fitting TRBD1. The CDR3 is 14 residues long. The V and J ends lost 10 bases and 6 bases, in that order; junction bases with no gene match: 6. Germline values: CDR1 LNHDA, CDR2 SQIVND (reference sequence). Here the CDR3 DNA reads TGTGCCATAGCCGGGACAGGGGGCCCCGGGGAGCTGTTTTTT. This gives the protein CAIAGTGGPGELFF.

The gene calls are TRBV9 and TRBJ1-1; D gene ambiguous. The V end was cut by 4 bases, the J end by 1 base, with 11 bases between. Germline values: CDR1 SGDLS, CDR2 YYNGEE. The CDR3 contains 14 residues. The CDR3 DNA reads TGTGCCAGCAGCTTGGGCACAGCGAACACTGAAGCTTTCTTT. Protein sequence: CASSLGTANTEAFF.

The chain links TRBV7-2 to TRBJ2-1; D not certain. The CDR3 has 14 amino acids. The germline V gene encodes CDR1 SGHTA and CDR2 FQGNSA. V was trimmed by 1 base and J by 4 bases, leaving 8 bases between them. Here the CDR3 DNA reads TGTGCCAGCAGCTTAGGACTGATATACAATGAGCAGTTCTTC. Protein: CASSLGLIYNEQFF. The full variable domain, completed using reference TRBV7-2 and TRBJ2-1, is GAGVSQSPSNKVTEKGKDVELRCDPISGHTALYWYRQSLGQGLEFLIYFQGNSAPDKSGLPSDRFSAERTGGSVSTLTIQRTQQEDSAVYLCASSLGLIYNEQFFGPGTRLTVL.

The CDR3 loop reads CASSLGPAGYSNQPQHF. CDR3 bases: TGTGCCAGCAGCTTAGGTCCGGCAGGCTATAGCAATCAGCCCCAGCATTTT. V gene TRBV7-6 combines with J gene TRBJ1-5; D ambiguous. Germline V gives CDR1 SGHVS, CDR2 FNYEAQ. The length of the CDR3 is 17 residues. V was shortened by 1 base and J by 0 bases, with 13 bases between the two germline ends.

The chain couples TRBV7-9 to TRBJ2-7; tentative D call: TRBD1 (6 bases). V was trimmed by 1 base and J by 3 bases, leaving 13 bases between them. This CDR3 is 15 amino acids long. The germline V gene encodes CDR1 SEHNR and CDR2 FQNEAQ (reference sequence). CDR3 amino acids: CASSLGQGTIYEQYF. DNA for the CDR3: TGTGCCAGCAGCTTAGGCCAGGGGACCATCTACGAGCAGTACTTC.

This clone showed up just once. CDR3 residues: CSVWGTGTEAFF. The CDR3 nucleotides read TGCAGCGTGTGGGGGACAGGAACTGAAGCTTTCTTT. The chain links TRBV29-1 to TRBJ1-1; 8 nucleotides line up with TRBD1. Germline CDR1 SQVTM, CDR2 ANQGSEA. V was pared by 6 bases and J by 5 bases, with 5 bases of the junction left unmatched. This CDR3 comprises 12 residues.

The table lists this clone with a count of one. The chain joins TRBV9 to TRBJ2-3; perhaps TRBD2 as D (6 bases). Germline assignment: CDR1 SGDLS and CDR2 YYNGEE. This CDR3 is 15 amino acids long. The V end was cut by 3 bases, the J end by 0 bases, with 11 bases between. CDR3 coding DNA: TGTGCCAGCAGCGGCGGGGCAGGTAGCACAGATACGCAGTATTTT. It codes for CASSGGAGSTDTQYF.

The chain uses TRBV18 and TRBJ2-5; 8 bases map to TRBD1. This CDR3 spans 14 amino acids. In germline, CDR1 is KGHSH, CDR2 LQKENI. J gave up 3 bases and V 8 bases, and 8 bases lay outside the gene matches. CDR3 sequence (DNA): TGTGCCAGCACGCGACAGGGGCGAGAAGAGACCCAGTACTTC. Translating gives CASTRQGREETQYF.

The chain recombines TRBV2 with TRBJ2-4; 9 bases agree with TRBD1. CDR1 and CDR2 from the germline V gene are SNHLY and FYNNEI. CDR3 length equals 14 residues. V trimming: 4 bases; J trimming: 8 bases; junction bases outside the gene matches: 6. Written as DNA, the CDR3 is TGTGCCAGCAGTGGGGACAGGGAAGGGTACATTCAGTACTTC. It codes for CASSGDREGYIQYF.

CDR3 DNA: TGTGCCAGCAGGGGGACAGGGACCTACGAGCAGTACTTC. Residues: CASRGTGTYEQYF. The chain combines TRBV25-1 with TRBJ2-7, with 9 bases lining up with TRBD1. This CDR3 comprises 13 residues. Unmatched junction bases numbered 2, after V lost 6 bases and J lost 2 bases. Germline V gene sequence: CDR1 MGHDK, CDR2 SYGVNS.

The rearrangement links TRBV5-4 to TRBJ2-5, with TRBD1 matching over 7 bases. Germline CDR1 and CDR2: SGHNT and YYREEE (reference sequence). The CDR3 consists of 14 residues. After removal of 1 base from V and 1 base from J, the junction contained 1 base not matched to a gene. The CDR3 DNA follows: TGTGCCAGCAGCTTGAACAGGGGCCAAGAGACCCAGTACTTC. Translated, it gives CASSLNRGQETQYF.

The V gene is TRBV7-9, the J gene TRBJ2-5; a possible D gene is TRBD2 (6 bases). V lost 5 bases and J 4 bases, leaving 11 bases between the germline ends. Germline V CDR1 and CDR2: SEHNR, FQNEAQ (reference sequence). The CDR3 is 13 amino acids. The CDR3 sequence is CASSKVGGETQYF. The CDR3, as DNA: TGTGCCAGCAGCAAGGTCGGGGGAGAGACCCAGTACTTC.

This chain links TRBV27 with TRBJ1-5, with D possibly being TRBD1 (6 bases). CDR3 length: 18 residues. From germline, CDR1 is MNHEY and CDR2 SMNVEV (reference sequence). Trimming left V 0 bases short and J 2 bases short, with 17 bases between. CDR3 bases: TGTGCCAGCAGTTTATCGGTCATAGGGGGACGAGGCAATCAGCCCCAGCATTTT. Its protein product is CASSLSVIGGRGNQPQHF.

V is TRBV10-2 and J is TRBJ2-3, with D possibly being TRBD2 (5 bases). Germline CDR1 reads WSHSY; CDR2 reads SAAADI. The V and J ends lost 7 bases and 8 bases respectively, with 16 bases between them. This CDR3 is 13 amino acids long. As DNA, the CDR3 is TGCGCCAGCACCCCAGGTCCAAGCGGTACGCAGTATTTT. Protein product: CASTPGPSGTQYF.

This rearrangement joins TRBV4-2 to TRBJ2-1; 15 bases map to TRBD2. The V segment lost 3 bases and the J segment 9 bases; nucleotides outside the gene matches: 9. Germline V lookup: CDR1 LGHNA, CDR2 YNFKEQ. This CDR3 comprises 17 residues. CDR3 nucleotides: TGTGCCAGCAGCCACGCCCGGACTAGCGGGGGGGCCTTTGAGCAGTTCTTC. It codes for CASSHARTSGGAFEQFF.

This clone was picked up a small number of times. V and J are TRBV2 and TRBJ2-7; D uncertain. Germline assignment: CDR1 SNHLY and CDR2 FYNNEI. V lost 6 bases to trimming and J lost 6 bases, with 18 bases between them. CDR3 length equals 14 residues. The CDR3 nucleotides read TGTGCCAGCAGCCCCATAGGTCAGGATGGCGAGCAGTACTTC. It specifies CASSPIGQDGEQYF.

CDR3 bases: TGCGCCAGCAGCCACCTAGGGGGTGAGCAGTTCTTC. Protein sequence: CASSHLGGEQFF. The V and J genes are TRBV4-3 and TRBJ2-1; perhaps TRBD1 as D (6 bases). V was shortened by 3 bases and J by 9 bases, with 9 bases between the two germline ends. From germline, CDR1 is LGHNA and CDR2 YSLEER. This CDR3 has 12 residues.

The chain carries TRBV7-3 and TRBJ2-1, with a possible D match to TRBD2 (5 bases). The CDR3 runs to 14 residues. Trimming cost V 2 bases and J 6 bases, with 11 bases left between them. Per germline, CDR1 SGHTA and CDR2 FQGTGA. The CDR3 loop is CASSLGGGLNEQFF. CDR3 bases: TGTGCCAGCAGCTTAGGCGGCGGGCTCAATGAGCAGTTCTTC.

CDR3 bases: TGTGCCAGCAGCCCCCACTGGGGCAGATGCGCCTCTTGCACAGATACGCAGTATTTT. It specifies CASSPHWGRCASCTDTQYF. The V gene is TRBV7-2, the J gene TRBJ2-3; a possible D gene is TRBD1 (5 bases). Trimming took off 5 bases at V and 1 base at J, with 25 bases between the two ends. This CDR3 is 19 amino acids long. CDR1 is SGHTA, CDR2 FQGNSA, per germline.

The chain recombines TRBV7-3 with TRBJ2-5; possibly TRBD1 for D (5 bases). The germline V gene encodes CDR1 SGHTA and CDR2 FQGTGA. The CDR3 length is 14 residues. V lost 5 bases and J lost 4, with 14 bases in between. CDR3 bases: TGTGCCAGCAGCCTAGGGGCGAACCCAGAGACCCAGTACTTC. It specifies CASSLGANPETQYF.

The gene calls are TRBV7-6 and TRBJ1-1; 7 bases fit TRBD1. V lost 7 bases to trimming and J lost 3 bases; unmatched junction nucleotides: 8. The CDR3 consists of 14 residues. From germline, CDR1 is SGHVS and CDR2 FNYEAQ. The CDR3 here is CASTSTGSDTEAFF. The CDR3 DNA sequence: TGTGCCAGCACCTCGACAGGGTCAGACACTGAAGCTTTCTTT.